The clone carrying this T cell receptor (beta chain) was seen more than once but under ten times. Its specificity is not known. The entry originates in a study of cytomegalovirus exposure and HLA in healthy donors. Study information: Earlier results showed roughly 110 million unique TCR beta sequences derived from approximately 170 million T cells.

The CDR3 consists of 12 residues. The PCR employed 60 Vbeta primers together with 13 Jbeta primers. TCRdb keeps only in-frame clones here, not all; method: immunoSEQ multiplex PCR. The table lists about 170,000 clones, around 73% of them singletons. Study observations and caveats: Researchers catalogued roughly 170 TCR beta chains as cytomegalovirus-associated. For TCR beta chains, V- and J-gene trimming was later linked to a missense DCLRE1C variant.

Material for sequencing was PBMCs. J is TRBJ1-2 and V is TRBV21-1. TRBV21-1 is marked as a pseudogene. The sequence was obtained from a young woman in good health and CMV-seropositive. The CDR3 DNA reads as TGTGCCAGCAGCGCCACGGAGGGGGGCTACACCTTC. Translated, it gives CASSATEGGYTF.